This entry is about one T cell receptor (beta chain). Trimming shortened V by 8 bases and J by 9 bases, and 5 bases separated the two germline ends. Germline V CDR1 and CDR2: MNHEY, SMNVEV (reference sequence). The CDR3 extends over 9 amino acids. Clones were read by immunoSEQ multiplex PCR, and TCRdb kept only the in-frame ones, dropping some. The repertoire holds about 89,000 clones, with approximately 80% as singletons. This record comes from a study of blood T cell repertoires in COVID-19. Background on the study: PBMCs, B-cell-depleted T cells, or T cells provided the cDNA or gDNA that made up the material.

The V gene is TRBV27, the J gene TRBJ2-1; D ambiguous. The TCR comes from a human donor in a cohort sampled during active COVID-19. Sequenced: peripheral blood. The CDR3 DNA follows: TGTGCCAGCGGGCCTGAGCAGTTCTTC. This sequence encodes CASGPEQFF.